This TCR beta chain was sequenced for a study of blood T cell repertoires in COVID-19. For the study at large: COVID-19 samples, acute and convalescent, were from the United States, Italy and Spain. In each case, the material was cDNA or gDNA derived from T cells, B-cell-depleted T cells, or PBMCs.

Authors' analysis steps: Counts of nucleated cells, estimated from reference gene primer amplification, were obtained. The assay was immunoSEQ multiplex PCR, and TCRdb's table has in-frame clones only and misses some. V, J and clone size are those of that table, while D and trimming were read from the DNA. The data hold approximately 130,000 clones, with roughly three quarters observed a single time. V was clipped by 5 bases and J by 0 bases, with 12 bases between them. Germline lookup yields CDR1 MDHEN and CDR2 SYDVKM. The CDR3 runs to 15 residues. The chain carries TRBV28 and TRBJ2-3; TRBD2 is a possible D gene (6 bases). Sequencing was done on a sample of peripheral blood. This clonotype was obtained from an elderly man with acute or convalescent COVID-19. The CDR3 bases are TGTGCCAGCAGTGCCCCCGGGACTAGCACAGATACGCAGTATTTT. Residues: CASSAPGTSTDTQYF.